The next 7 T cell receptor beta chains were all read from a single sample in a study of vaccination and CD4 T cells after COVID-19. Treatment in this sample: roughly ten-day PBMC culture with coronavirus spike peptide pools or control peptides (ViraFEST assay). These receptors' targets are unknown. At the Johns Hopkins FTIC core, DNA taken from cultured CD4+ T cells was sequenced by way of the Oncomine TCR Beta short-read assay. TCRdb re-derived calls from the PCR reads in MiXCR, one entry per CDR3 protein. The repertoire consists of 15,000 to 20,000 distinct CDR3 sequences, with over 50% occurring once and the leading ten covering 9.4%. The sample was CD4+ T cells from blood, cultured in vitro. The origin of the receptors is a human donor who had recovered from COVID-19.

The J gene is TRBJ1-2, the V gene TRBV6-1; D ambiguous. Trimming pared 8 bases from V and 5 bases from J, leaving 18 bases between. CDR3 size: 14 residues. Germline assignment: CDR1 MNHNS and CDR2 SASEGT. The CDR3 DNA sequence: TGTGCCAGCCGGGCCCGAGGGATGTGGTATGGCTACACCTTC. The encoded protein is CASRARGMWYGYTF.

The genes are TRBV6-1 and TRBJ2-1; D ambiguous. Trimming took off 7 bases at V and 2 bases at J, with 12 bases between the two ends. In germline, CDR1 is MNHNS, CDR2 SASEGT. CDR3 length: 14 amino acids. This CDR3 is CASKTGRAYNEQFF. The CDR3, as DNA: TGTGCCAGCAAAACGGGCAGAGCCTACAATGAGCAGTTCTTC.

This chain links TRBV7-9 with TRBJ2-3; 12 nucleotides agree with TRBD2. Losses at the gene ends were 4 bases for V and 2 bases for J; bases not matched to a gene: 10. Germline V gives CDR1 SEHNR, CDR2 FQNEAQ (reference sequence). There are 18 residues in the CDR3. This chain's CDR3 is CASSSPSGRARLTDTQYF. CDR3 nucleotides: TGTGCCAGCAGCTCCCCTAGCGGGAGGGCCAGGCTCACAGATACGCAGTATTTT.

This chain joins TRBV20-1 and TRBJ2-2, with a tentative D call TRBD1 (5 bases). Germline V CDR1 and CDR2: DFQATT, SNEGSKA (reference sequence). CDR3 length equals 15 residues. Trimming shortened V by 0 bases and J by 0 bases, and 8 bases separated the two germline ends. The DNA for the CDR3 is TGCAGTGCTAGAGATCGCAGGGCGAACACCGGGGAGCTGTTTTTT. This encodes CSARDRRANTGELFF.

This chain uses TRBV14 with TRBJ1-1; D is undetermined. Germline V gene lookup returns CDR1 SGHDN and CDR2 FVKESK. The CDR3 consists of 13 residues. Between the trimmed V and J ends, which lost 3 bases and 3 bases, there was a span of 8 bases. The CDR3 reads CASSQLSDTEAFF. The CDR3 DNA sequence: TGTGCCAGCAGCCAGCTCAGTGACACTGAAGCTTTCTTT.

The rearrangement uses TRBV20-1 and TRBJ2-3; TRBD2 aligns across 7 bases. CDR3 size: 17 residues. Trimming took 1 base from V and 1 from J; bases not matched to a gene: 11. The germline V gene has CDR1 DFQATT and CDR2 SNEGSKA (reference sequence). CDR3 in amino acids: CSARGGGRALRTDTQYF. The CDR3 region has the DNA TGCAGTGCTAGAGGAGGTGGGAGGGCTCTCCGCACAGATACGCAGTATTTT.

The sample holds a few counts of this clonotype. The V gene is TRBV20-1, the J gene TRBJ1-4; 8 bases fit TRBD1. Germline V gives CDR1 DFQATT, CDR2 SNEGSKA (reference sequence). With V trimmed by 5 bases and J by 2 bases, 7 bases remained unmatched. The CDR3 runs to 15 residues. The CDR3 DNA is TGCAGTGCTCTGGACAGGGTAGGGACTAATGAAAAACTGTTTTTT. Its translation: CSALDRVGTNEKLFF.